This TCR beta chain was retrieved from a study of T cells expressing NK-cell markers. Study details: CD3+CD56+NKG2C+, CD3+CD56+NKG2C- and CD3+CD56-NKG2C+ T cells, once sorted, supplied the TCR beta repertoires. Among eight sequenced donors, seven carried HCMV seropositivity while one was seronegative.

As the method of synthesis, 5'RACE template switching with UMIs yielded TCR beta cDNA. TCRdb re-called the 5' RACE reads and catalogs CDR3 proteins one per entry, DNA excluded. Its listing shows 150,000 to 200,000 distinct CDR3 sequences. Points on this clonotype: Antigen specificity is unknown.

Points from the study as a whole: The CD3+CD56-NKG2C+ fraction was also led by these clonotypes in four donors.

The sequence was obtained from a woman aged 18-70 years in good health. The sequenced sample was blood T cells: a sorted CD56 or NKG2C T cell subset, CD4+ or CD8+ T cells, or bulk PBMC T cells (not recorded which).

This CDR3 reads CARGGPGTEAFF. The genes are TRBV7-9 and TRBJ1-1. Germline V gene data show CDR1 as SEHNR and CDR2 as FQNEAQ (reference sequence). The CDR3 length is 12 residues.